Each of the 30 T cell receptor beta chains below was sequenced from the same sample in a study of blood T cell repertoires in COVID-19. The protocol was immunoSEQ multiplex PCR, while the TCRdb copy is restricted to in-frame clones and leaves out a portion. The table lists 250,000 to 300,000 clones, around nine tenths of them singletons. The source material was peripheral blood. These TCRs come from a man in his fifties or sixties with acute or convalescent COVID-19.

This sequence joins TRBV18 and TRBJ2-7; weak D call: TRBD1 (6 bases). V was pared by 4 bases and J by 1 base, with 8 bases between. The length of the CDR3 is 13 residues. Germline loops: CDR1 KGHSH, CDR2 LQKENI. CDR3 in amino acids: CASSQGTSYEQYF. As DNA, the CDR3 is TGTGCCAGCTCACAGGGGACATCCTACGAGCAGTACTTC.

As regards this clone: The same CDR3 is also encoded by other DNA sequences in this sample. The V call is TRBV9, the J call TRBJ2-5, with no clear D. Germline V gene lookup returns CDR1 SGDLS and CDR2 YYNGEE. The germline V and J ends were trimmed by 0 bases and 3 bases, with 6 bases remaining between them. The CDR3 consists of 13 residues. CDR3 region: CASSVGPEETQYF. In nucleotides, the CDR3 is TGTGCCAGCAGCGTAGGGCCTGAAGAGACCCAGTACTTC.

The V gene is TRBV15, the J gene TRBJ2-2; D is unresolved. This CDR3 region has 13 residues. V was pared by 3 bases and J by 2 bases, with 4 bases between. Germline CDR1 reads LNHNV; CDR2 reads YYDKDF (reference sequence). CDR3 DNA: TGTGCCACCAGCAGCCTTAACACCGGGGAGCTGTTTTTT. As protein: CATSSLNTGELFF.

The CDR3 sequence is CASTQGRELFF. CDR3 nucleotide sequence: TGTGCCAGCACTCAGGGGCGGGAGCTGTTTTTT. The chain couples TRBV12-3 or TRBV12-4 to TRBJ2-2, with a tentative D call TRBD1 (6 bases). Trimming cost V 7 bases and J 9 bases, with 9 bases left between them. This CDR3 is 11 amino acids long.

The V and J genes are TRBV27 and TRBJ2-1; D is undetermined. Trimming cost V 3 bases and J 6 bases, with 3 bases left between them. Germline values: CDR1 MNHEY, CDR2 SMNVEV (reference sequence). The CDR3 has 11 amino acids. CDR3 DNA sequence: TGTGCCAGCAGTTTTCTCAATGAGCAGTTCTTC. Its translation is CASSFLNEQFF.

This chain connects TRBV4-1 to TRBJ2-7; 9 nucleotides align to TRBD1. This CDR3 is built from 15 residues. The germline V gene encodes CDR1 MGHRA and CDR2 YSYEKL. After removal of 1 base from V and 6 bases from J, the junction contained 7 bases not matched to a gene. CDR3 residues: CASSQVRDRVREQYF. For the CDR3, the DNA is TGCGCCAGCAGCCAAGTTCGGGACAGGGTACGCGAGCAGTACTTC.

The rearrangement uses TRBV2 and TRBJ1-1; D might be TRBD1 (6 bases). The CDR3 extends over 14 amino acids. The germline V gene encodes CDR1 SNHLY and CDR2 FYNNEI. V lost 9 bases, J lost 1 base, and 15 bases lay in between. CDR3 sequence (DNA): TGTGCCAGTGTCCCGGGACAATGGAACACTGAAGCTTTCTTT. This codes for CASVPGQWNTEAFF.

This clone was recorded only once. DNA for the CDR3: TGTGCCAGCAGCTTAAGCGGGGGGGAACTTAGTGAGCAGTTCTTC. This codes for CASSLSGGELSEQFF. The chain employs TRBV11-2 and TRBJ2-1; 10 bases are shared with TRBD2. V trimming: 2 bases; J trimming: 9 bases; junction bases outside the gene matches: 7. The CDR3 spans 15 residues. The germline V gene encodes CDR1 SGHAT and CDR2 FQNNGV.

The sample holds one count of this clone. CDR3 nucleotides: TGTGCCAGCAGCCAAGAACGAGGTAGATCCTACAATGAGCAGTTCTTC. Its translation: CASSQERGRSYNEQFF. The chain carries TRBV14 and TRBJ2-1; D ambiguous. V shed 0 bases and J shed 1 base, with 10 bases lying between them. The CDR3 is 16 residues long. Germline V gene sequence: CDR1 SGHDN, CDR2 FVKESK. Full variable domain (missing parts from reference TRBV14 and TRBJ2-1): EAGVTQFPSHSVIEKGQTVTLRCDPISGHDNLYWYRRVMGKEIKFLLHFVKESKQDESGMPNNRFLAERTGGTYSTLKVQPAELEDSGVYFCASSQERGRSYNEQFFGPGTRLTVL.

The chain carries TRBV6-5 and TRBJ2-1; 14 bases fit TRBD2. This CDR3 comprises 15 residues. The V gene's germline CDR1 is MNHEY and CDR2 SVGAGI. V gave up 6 bases and J gave up 10 bases; unmatched junction bases: 8. DNA of the CDR3: TGTGCCAGCAGGGCCGGGACTAGCGGGGGACAGGAGCAGTTCTTC. Translating it yields CASRAGTSGGQEQFF.

This chain connects TRBV30 to TRBJ1-2; 8 nucleotides match TRBD1. Germline lookup yields CDR1 GTSNPN and CDR2 SVGIG (reference sequence). The CDR3 covers 13 residues. J lost 0 bases, V lost 5 bases, and 2 bases had no gene match. CDR3 region: CAWGTGANYGYTF. The CDR3 region has the DNA TGTGCCTGGGGGACAGGCGCTAACTATGGCTACACCTTC.

The chain recombines TRBV5-4 with TRBJ2-1, with 8 bases fitting TRBD2. Germline CDR1 SGHNT, CDR2 YYREEE (reference sequence). The CDR3 is 15 amino acids. With 3 bases clipped from V and 3 bases from J, the junction kept 5 bases outside the gene matches. CDR3 DNA: TGTGCCAGCAGCTCGAGAGCGGGGGACTACAATGAGCAGTTCTTC. This encodes CASSSRAGDYNEQFF.

This rearrangement joins TRBV10-1 to TRBJ1-2, with 8 bases that match TRBD1. The CDR3 runs 13 residues. The germline V gene encodes CDR1 WNHNN and CDR2 SYGVQD (reference sequence). The J segment lost 7 bases and the V segment lost 5 bases, leaving 6 bases of the junction unmatched. The CDR3 nucleotides read TGCGCCAGCAGTTTCGGACAGGGAGGTGGCTACACCTTC. It yields the protein CASSFGQGGGYTF.

This clone has only one observation. This chain uses TRBV2 with TRBJ1-5; 7 bases align to TRBD1. CDR3 length: 13 residues. Germline V gives CDR1 SNHLY, CDR2 FYNNEI. The J segment lost 2 bases and the V segment lost 7 bases, leaving 2 bases of the junction unmatched. The DNA of the CDR3 is TGTGCCAGCACCCAGGGGGGCAATCAGCCCCAGCATTTT. It is translated as CASTQGGNQPQHF.

The CDR3: CASRFDRYSNQPQHF. The CDR3, as DNA: TGTGCCAGCAGGTTCGACAGGTATAGCAATCAGCCCCAGCATTTT. The J gene is TRBJ1-5, the V gene TRBV7-2; possible D gene TRBD1, 6 bases. Trimming pared 6 bases from V and 0 bases from J, leaving 12 bases between. CDR1 and CDR2 from the germline V gene are SGHTA and FQGNSA. This CDR3 is built from 15 residues.

This chain connects TRBV6-6 to TRBJ2-1; TRBD2 is a possible D gene (5 bases). Trimming removed 6 bases at V and 6 bases at J, with 6 bases between. The CDR3 is 11 residues long. The germline V gene has CDR1 MNHNY and CDR2 SVGAGI (reference sequence). The CDR3 region is CASRAGNEQFF. CDR3 DNA sequence: TGTGCCAGCAGGGCGGGCAATGAGCAGTTCTTC.

CDR3 DNA: TGTGCCAGCAGCCTTGGGGGGGCGGACCTTGGGGAGCAGTTCTTC. This gives the protein CASSLGGADLGEQFF. The V and J genes are TRBV3-1 (or the pseudogene TRBV3-2) and TRBJ2-1, with a weak D call TRBD2 (7 bases). The V gene lost 4 bases and the J gene lost 10 bases, with 20 bases spanning the gap. Germline CDR1 and CDR2: LGHDT and YNNKEL (reference sequence). The CDR3 spans 15 residues.

The chain recombines TRBV29-1 with TRBJ1-1; tentative D call: TRBD1 (6 bases). The CDR3 is made up of 17 amino acids. Germline CDR1 is SQVTM and CDR2 is ANQGSEA. V shed 5 bases and J shed 4 bases, with 26 bases lying between them. Here the CDR3 DNA reads TGCAGCGTTTGGGTTCAGGGGTCCCGACTTGCGTCCACTGAAGCTTTCTTT. It codes for CSVWVQGSRLASTEAFF.

The gene calls are TRBV30 and TRBJ2-2, with 9 bases that match TRBD1. CDR3 length: 13 residues. V trimming: 5 bases; J trimming: 6 bases; junction bases outside the gene matches: 4. Germline loops: CDR1 GTSNPN, CDR2 SVGIG (reference sequence). The CDR3 protein is CAWGQGRAGELFF. CDR3 DNA: TGTGCCTGGGGACAGGGGAGGGCCGGGGAGCTGTTTTTT.

V gene TRBV5-8 combines with J gene TRBJ2-1; TRBD2 aligns across 7 bases. CDR1 and CDR2 from the germline V gene are SGHTS and YDEGEE. V was pared by 6 bases and J by 4 bases, with 4 bases of the junction left unmatched. The CDR3 contains 13 residues. The CDR3 sequence is CASILGGYNEQFF. The CDR3 nucleotides are TGTGCCAGCATTCTGGGGGGGTACAATGAGCAGTTCTTC.

The gene calls are TRBV10-3 and TRBJ1-4, with D perhaps TRBD1 (5 bases). V lost 6 bases, J lost 0 bases, and 11 bases lay in between. The germline V gene encodes CDR1 ENHRY and CDR2 SYGVKD. This CDR3 has 15 amino acids. CDR3 DNA sequence: TGTGCCATCAGCCAGGGATTTGCAACTAATGAAAAACTGTTTTTT. Protein: CAISQGFATNEKLFF.

J is TRBJ2-3 and V is TRBV24-1, with 7 nucleotides matching TRBD2. Germline CDR1 is KGHDR and CDR2 is SFDVKD. J lost 0 bases, V lost 1 base, and 6 bases had no gene match. The CDR3 has 17 amino acids. The CDR3 loop is CATSDFPRGTSTDTQYF. In DNA, the CDR3 is TGTGCCACCAGTGATTTCCCGCGGGGGACTAGCACAGATACGCAGTATTTT.

The chain combines TRBV7-9 with TRBJ2-7, with 9 bases matching TRBD1. V shed 1 base, J shed 1 base, and the junction held 5 bases outside the gene matches. In germline, CDR1 is SEHNR, CDR2 FQNEAQ (reference sequence). The CDR3 loop spans 16 amino acids. CDR3: CASSLGSGTGSYEQYF. The CDR3 nucleotides are TGTGCCAGCAGCTTAGGTTCCGGGACAGGGTCCTACGAGCAGTACTTC.

Note on this clone: The sample contains more than one DNA sequence encoding this CDR3. The chain is built from TRBV19 and TRBJ2-5; 12 positions match TRBD1. Trimming took 9 bases from V and 5 from J; bases not matched to a gene: 7. CDR3 length: 14 residues. Germline values: CDR1 LNHDA, CDR2 SQIVND (reference sequence). CDR3 loop: CASRDRGRGETQYF. As DNA, the CDR3 is TGTGCCAGCAGGGACAGGGGGCGCGGGGAGACCCAGTACTTC.

The chain couples TRBV7-9 to TRBJ2-7, with a tentative D call TRBD1 (6 bases). This CDR3 spans 18 amino acids. Looked up from germline, CDR1 is SEHNR and CDR2 is FQNEAQ (reference sequence). Trimming left V 5 bases short and J 0 bases short, with 23 bases between. The CDR3 loop is CASSPNPGQGNSSYEQYF. The CDR3 DNA reads as TGTGCCAGCAGCCCGAACCCGGGGCAGGGGAATAGCTCCTACGAGCAGTACTTC.

The rearrangement uses TRBV5-5 and TRBJ1-5, with no clear D. Germline CDR1 is SGHKS and CDR2 is YYEKEE (reference sequence). The CDR3 extends over 14 amino acids. The V and J ends lost 4 bases and 4 bases respectively, with 12 bases between them. The CDR3 sequence is CASSPNEGNQPQHF. CDR3 coding DNA: TGTGCCAGCAGCCCCAACGAGGGAAATCAGCCCCAGCATTTT.

This clone has a handful of counts. CDR3 sequence (DNA): TGTGCCAGCTTTGACCGGGACAGGGATTACAATGAGCAGTTCTTC. It translates to CASFDRDRDYNEQFF. The rearrangement links TRBV21-1 to TRBJ2-1; TRBD1, as called in the table, went unchecked against the DNA. TRBV21-1 is flagged as a pseudogene. The CDR3 spans 15 residues.

The chain joins TRBV6-5 to TRBJ1-2; a possible D gene is TRBD1 (5 bases). Trimming left V 4 bases short and J 8 bases short, with 17 bases between. The CDR3 sequence is 14 residues long. CDR1 MNHEY and CDR2 SVGAGI come from the germline V gene. The CDR3 sequence: CASSSWGEGWGYTF. CDR3 sequence (DNA): TGTGCCAGCAGTTCCTGGGGGGAAGGGTGGGGCTACACCTTC.

V is TRBV29-1 and J is TRBJ1-2; TRBD1 might be the D (5 bases). The CDR3 covers 12 residues. V lost 3 bases to trimming and J lost 5 bases, with 10 bases between them. Germline CDR1 is SQVTM and CDR2 is ANQGSEA. This chain's CDR3 is CSVEGRRYGYTF. In DNA form, the CDR3 reads TGCAGCGTTGAGGGGCGCCGATATGGCTACACCTTC.

This chain links TRBV12-3 or TRBV12-4 with TRBJ1-5, with TRBD1 identical over 7 bases. Trimming at V came to 8 bases and at J to 5 bases, leaving 6 bases not matched to a gene. This CDR3 is 13 amino acids long. The CDR3 is CASAGQDHQPQHF. CDR3 sequence (DNA): TGTGCCAGCGCAGGACAGGACCATCAGCCCCAGCATTTT.